The 10 T cell receptor beta chains presented below share a single source sample, sequenced in a study of T cells in narcolepsy. Measured with immunoSEQ multiplex PCR; TCRdb has only the in-frame clones, and not every one. The sample lists approximately 9,400 clones, approximately 70% occurring once. The sequenced material came from CD45RA- memory CD8+ T cells from PBMCs. The receptor set was obtained from a human donor with narcolepsy.

This sequence joins TRBV6-5 and TRBJ2-7; TRBD1 aligns across 9 bases. The CDR3 is made up of 15 amino acids. The junction had 8 bases not matched to a gene; V was cut back by 6 bases and J by 2 bases. The germline V gene has CDR1 MNHEY and CDR2 SVGAGI. This CDR3 reads CASSNRGQVPYEQYF. The DNA of the CDR3 is TGTGCCAGCAGCAACAGGGGGCAAGTTCCCTACGAGCAGTACTTC.

V gene TRBV4-3 combines with J gene TRBJ2-7, with D possibly called TRBD1 or TRBD2 (6 bases each). Germline V gene data show CDR1 as LGHNA and CDR2 as YSLEER. The CDR3 runs 12 residues. With 0 bases removed from V and 12 bases from J, the gap between germline ends came to 12 bases. Here the CDR3 reads CASSQDGGPRYF. In DNA form, the CDR3 reads TGCGCCAGCAGCCAAGACGGGGGCCCCCGGTACTTC.

CDR3 coding DNA: TGTGCCAGCAGTTACTCAGGGGCGGGAGGCTACACCTTC. Translating gives CASSYSGAGGYTF. This rearrangement joins TRBV6-6 to TRBJ1-2; D is perhaps TRBD1 (5 bases). Per germline, CDR1 MNHNY and CDR2 SVGAGI (reference sequence). V was cut by 0 bases and J by 8 bases, with 10 bases left in between. The CDR3 length is 13 residues.

The chain is built from TRBV29-1 and TRBJ2-1, with 8 bases aligning to TRBD2. The CDR3 has 14 residues. Looked up from germline, CDR1 is SQVTM and CDR2 is ANQGSEA. J lost 8 bases, V lost 5 bases, and 11 bases had no gene match. The CDR3 nucleotides read TGCAGCGTTTGCCGTAAATCGGGAGGGGATGAGCAGTTCTTC. This translates into CSVCRKSGGDEQFF.

The J gene is TRBJ1-2, the V gene TRBV6-5; 9 bases map to TRBD1. The CDR3 sequence is 14 residues long. Unmatched junction bases numbered 3, after V lost 4 bases and J lost 3 bases. CDR1 is MNHEY and CDR2 is SVGAGI in the germline V gene. CDR3: CASSFRTGDYGYTF. The CDR3 DNA is TGTGCCAGCAGTTTCCGGACAGGGGACTATGGCTACACCTTC.

This sequence joins TRBV30 and TRBJ2-2; a weak D match, TRBD1 (5 bases). V was pared by 0 bases and J by 6 bases, with 5 bases between. CDR3 length: 12 amino acids. The germline CDR1 and CDR2 sequences are GTSNPN and SVGIG (reference sequence). In DNA, the CDR3 is TGTGCCTGGAGTGTAGGGGCCGGGGAGCTGTTTTTT. It is translated as CAWSVGAGELFF. Based on the CDR3 plus reference TRBV30 and TRBJ2-2, the full variable domain is SQTIHQWPATLVQPVGSPLSLECTVEGTSNPNLYWYRQAAGRGLQLLFYSVGIGQISSEVPQNLSASRPQDRQFILSSKKLLLSDSGFYLCAWSVGAGELFFGEGSRLTVL.

This chain joins TRBV7-3 and TRBJ2-3, with D possibly being TRBD1 (6 bases). The CDR3 loop spans 17 amino acids. V was cut by 5 bases and J by 0 bases, with 18 bases left in between. Germline lookup yields CDR1 SGHTA and CDR2 FQGTGA. This CDR3 reads CASSPTVVGTSTDTQYF. The CDR3 DNA is TGTGCCAGCAGCCCCACAGTTGTGGGGACAAGCACAGATACGCAGTATTTT. Full variable domain (missing parts from reference TRBV7-3 and TRBJ2-3): GAGVSQTPSNKVTEKGKYVELRCDPISGHTALYWYRQSLGQGPEFLIYFQGTGAADDSGLPNDRFFAVRPEGSVSTLKIQRTERGDSAVYLCASSPTVVGTSTDTQYFGPGTRLTVL.

This chain connects TRBV11-2 to TRBJ1-1; the D gene is possibly TRBD1 (6 bases). The germline V gene encodes CDR1 SGHAT and CDR2 FQNNGV. The CDR3 is made up of 11 amino acids. Trimming removed 3 bases from V and 8 bases from J, with 7 bases in between. CDR3 amino acids: CASSLGGEAFF. For the CDR3, the DNA is TGTGCCAGCAGCTTGGGGGGCGAAGCTTTCTTT.

This clone occurred a few times. The V and J genes are TRBV7-9 and TRBJ1-2, with no clear D. Trimming took 6 bases from V and 2 from J, leaving 10 bases between them. The V gene's germline CDR1 is SEHNR and CDR2 FQNEAQ (reference sequence). The CDR3 has 13 residues. CDR3 in amino acids: CASRPSENYGYTF. In DNA form, the CDR3 reads TGTGCCAGCAGACCATCAGAGAACTATGGCTACACCTTC.

The chain carries TRBV4-3 and TRBJ2-5; possible D gene TRBD2, 5 bases. The germline gives CDR1 LGHNA, CDR2 YSLEER. V lost 0 bases and J 5 bases, leaving 13 bases between the germline ends. The CDR3 consists of 15 residues. The CDR3 reads CASSQDIVWEETQYF. The CDR3 DNA reads as TGCGCCAGCAGCCAAGATATTGTGTGGGAGGAGACCCAGTACTTC.